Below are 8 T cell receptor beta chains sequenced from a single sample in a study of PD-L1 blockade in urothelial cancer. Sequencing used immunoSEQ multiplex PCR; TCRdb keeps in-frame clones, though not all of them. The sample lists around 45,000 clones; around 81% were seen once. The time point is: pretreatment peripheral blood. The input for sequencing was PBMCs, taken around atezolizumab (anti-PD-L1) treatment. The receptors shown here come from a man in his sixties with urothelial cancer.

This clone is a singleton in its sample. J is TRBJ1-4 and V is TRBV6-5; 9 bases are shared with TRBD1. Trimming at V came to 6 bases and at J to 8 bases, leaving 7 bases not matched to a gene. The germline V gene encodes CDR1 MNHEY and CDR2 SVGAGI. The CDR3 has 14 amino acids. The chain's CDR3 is CASRTGTGLEKLFF. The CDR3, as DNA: TGTGCCAGCAGGACCGGGACAGGGCTGGAAAAACTGTTTTTT.

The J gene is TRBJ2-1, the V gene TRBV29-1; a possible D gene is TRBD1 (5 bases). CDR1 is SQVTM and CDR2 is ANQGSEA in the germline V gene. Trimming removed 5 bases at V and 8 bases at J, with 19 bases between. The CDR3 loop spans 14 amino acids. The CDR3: CSVFLQGAVDEQFF. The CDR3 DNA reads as TGCAGCGTTTTTTTGCAGGGCGCGGTGGATGAGCAGTTCTTC.

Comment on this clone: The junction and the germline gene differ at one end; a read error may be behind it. The DNA for the CDR3 is TGTGCCAGCAGCGTAGGGGGACAGCCCCTTCGCATGGGCTTT. Translating it yields CASSVGGQPLRMGF. The V gene is TRBV9, the J gene TRBJ2-3; 7 nucleotides match TRBD1. The CDR3 sequence is 14 residues long. From germline, CDR1 is SGDLS and CDR2 YYNGEE.

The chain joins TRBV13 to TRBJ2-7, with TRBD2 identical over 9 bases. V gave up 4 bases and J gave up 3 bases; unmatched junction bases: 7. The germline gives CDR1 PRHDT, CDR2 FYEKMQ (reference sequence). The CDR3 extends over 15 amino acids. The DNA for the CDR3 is TGTGCCAGCAGCTCCGAGCGGGAGGCGTTCTACGAGCAGTACTTC. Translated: CASSSEREAFYEQYF.

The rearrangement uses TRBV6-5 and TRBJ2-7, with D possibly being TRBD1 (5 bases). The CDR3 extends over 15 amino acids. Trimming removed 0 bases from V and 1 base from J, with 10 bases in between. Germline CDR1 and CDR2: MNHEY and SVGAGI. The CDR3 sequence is CASSYSVGLSYEQYF. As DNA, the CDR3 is TGTGCCAGCAGTTACTCCGTGGGGCTGTCCTACGAGCAGTACTTC.

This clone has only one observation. CDR3 nucleotides: TGTGCCACCCAGCGGGGGGGATTGAACACTGAAGCTTTCTTT. It is translated as CATQRGGLNTEAFF. The genes are TRBV2 and TRBJ1-1; tentatively, D is TRBD1 (5 bases). Deletions cut 10 bases from V and 0 bases from J, with 15 bases between. This CDR3 is built from 14 residues. CDR1 and CDR2 from the germline V gene are SNHLY and FYNNEI.

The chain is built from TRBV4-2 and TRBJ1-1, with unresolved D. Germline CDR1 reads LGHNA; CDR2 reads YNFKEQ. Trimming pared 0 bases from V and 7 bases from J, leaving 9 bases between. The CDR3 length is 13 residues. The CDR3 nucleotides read TGTGCCAGCAGCCAAGATCCTAAAAATGAAGCTTTCTTT. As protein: CASSQDPKNEAFF.

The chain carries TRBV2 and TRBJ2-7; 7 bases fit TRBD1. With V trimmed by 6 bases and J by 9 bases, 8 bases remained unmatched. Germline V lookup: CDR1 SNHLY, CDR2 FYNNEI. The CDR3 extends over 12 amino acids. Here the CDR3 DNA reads TGTGCCAGCAGGGCTGAGGGGGCTCGGCAGTACTTC. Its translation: CASRAEGARQYF.